This is a list of T cell receptor beta chains from one sample in a study of blood T cell repertoires in COVID-19. Assay: immunoSEQ multiplex PCR; the TCRdb copy retains only in-frame clones and omits some. The sample holds 9,000 to 15,000 clones, around 82% seen once. What was sequenced was peripheral blood. Receptors were obtained from a human donor in a cohort sampled during active COVID-19. Both conserved end residues are part of each CDR3. D genes are given only for firm matches. For some rows the clone size is stated as once, few or many, or as a class when expanded; others skip it.

CDR3nt: TGTGCCAGCAGTGAAGCTAGCGGGGGCTCCTACGAGCAGTACTTC
CDR3aa: CASSEASGGSYEQYF
d_gene: TRBD2
v_gene: TRBV6-1
j_gene: TRBJ2-7
abundance: .

CDR3nt: TGTGCCAGCAGTTACCCATACACTGAAGCTTTCTTT
CDR3aa: CASSYPYTEAFF
d_gene: .
v_gene: TRBV6-2/TRBV6-3
j_gene: TRBJ1-1
abundance: medium-sized

CDR3nt: TGCGCCAGCAGCCAAGCCTTTATGAACACTGAAGCTTTCTTT
CDR3aa: CASSQAFMNTEAFF
d_gene: .
v_gene: TRBV4-1
j_gene: TRBJ1-1
abundance: .

CDR3nt: TGTGCCAGCAGCTTACGGCAGGGGGCTGAAAATGAGCAGTTCTTC
CDR3aa: CASSLRQGAENEQFF
d_gene: TRBD1
v_gene: TRBV7-9
j_gene: TRBJ2-1
abundance: .

CDR3nt: TGTGCCAGCAGGAGGACAGGGAGCACAGATACGCAGTATTTT
CDR3aa: CASRRTGSTDTQYF
d_gene: TRBD1
v_gene: TRBV6-5
j_gene: TRBJ2-3
abundance: .

CDR3nt: TGCGCCAGCAGCCAGGTACCGCCTAGCGGGGGGGCGCAGAATACGCAGTATTTT
CDR3aa: CASSQVPPSGGAQNTQYF
d_gene: TRBD2
v_gene: TRBV4-1
j_gene: TRBJ2-3
abundance: once

CDR3nt: TGTGCCACCAGTGACCCTAGCGGGGATGGGGAGACCCAGTACTTC
CDR3aa: CATSDPSGDGETQYF
d_gene: TRBD2
v_gene: TRBV24-1
j_gene: TRBJ2-5
abundance: .

CDR3nt: TGCAGCGTTCGGAGCGGGGGGGCCATCGGGGAGCTGTTTTTT
CDR3aa: CSVRSGGAIGELFF
d_gene: TRBD2
v_gene: TRBV29-1
j_gene: TRBJ2-2
abundance: .

CDR3nt: TGTGCCAGCAGGAGTTACAATGAGCAGTTCTTC
CDR3aa: CASRSYNEQFF
d_gene: .
v_gene: TRBV6-6
j_gene: TRBJ2-1
abundance: .

CDR3nt: TGTGCCAGCAGCTTACTAGGAGAAAACACCATATATTTT
CDR3aa: CASSLLGENTIYF
d_gene: .
v_gene: TRBV7-3
j_gene: TRBJ1-3
abundance: .

CDR3nt: TGCGCCAGCAGCCGGGGAGGGACTCCCACCGGGGAGCTGTTTTTT
CDR3aa: CASSRGGTPTGELFF
d_gene: TRBD2
v_gene: TRBV5-1
j_gene: TRBJ2-2
abundance: few